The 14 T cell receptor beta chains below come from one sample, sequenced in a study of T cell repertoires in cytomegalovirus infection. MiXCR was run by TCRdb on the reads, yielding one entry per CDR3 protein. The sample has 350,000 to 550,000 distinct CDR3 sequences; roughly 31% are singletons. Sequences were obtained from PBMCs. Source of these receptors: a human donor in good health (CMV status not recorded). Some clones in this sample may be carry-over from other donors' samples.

The CDR3 nucleotides read TGCGCCAGCCGGGACCCGGCGGAGCAGCCCCAGCATTTT. Translating it yields CASRDPAEQPQHF. The chain employs TRBV10-2 and TRBJ1-5, with a possible D match to TRBD1 (5 bases). Between the trimmed V and J ends, which lost 8 bases and 7 bases, there was a span of 15 bases. CDR3 length equals 13 residues. Germline assignment: CDR1 WSHSY and CDR2 SAAADI.

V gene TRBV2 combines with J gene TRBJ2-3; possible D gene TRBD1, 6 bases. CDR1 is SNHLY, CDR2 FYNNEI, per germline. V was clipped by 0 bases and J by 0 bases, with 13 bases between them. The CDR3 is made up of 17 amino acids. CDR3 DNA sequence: TGTGCCAGCAGTGAAGCGCTTTGGACAGCAAGCACAGATACGCAGTATTTT. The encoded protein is CASSEALWTASTDTQYF.

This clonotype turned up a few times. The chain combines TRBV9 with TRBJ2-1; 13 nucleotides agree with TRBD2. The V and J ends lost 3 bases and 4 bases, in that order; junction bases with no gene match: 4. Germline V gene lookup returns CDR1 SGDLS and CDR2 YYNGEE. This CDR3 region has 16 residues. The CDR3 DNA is TGTGCCAGCAGCGAGACTAGCGGGGGGACGTACAATGAGCAGTTCTTC. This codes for CASSETSGGTYNEQFF.

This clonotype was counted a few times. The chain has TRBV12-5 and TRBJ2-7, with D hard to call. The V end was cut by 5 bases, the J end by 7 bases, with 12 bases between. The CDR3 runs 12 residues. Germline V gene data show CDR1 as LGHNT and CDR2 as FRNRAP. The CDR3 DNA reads TGTGCTAGTGGTCCCCGGGTGCCTGAGCAGTACTTC. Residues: CASGPRVPEQYF.

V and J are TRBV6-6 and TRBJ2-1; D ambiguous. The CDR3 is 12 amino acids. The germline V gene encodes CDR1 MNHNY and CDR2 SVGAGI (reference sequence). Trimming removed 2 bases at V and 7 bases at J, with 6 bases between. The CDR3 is CASSYQSNEQFF. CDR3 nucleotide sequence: TGTGCCAGCAGTTACCAATCGAATGAGCAGTTCTTC.

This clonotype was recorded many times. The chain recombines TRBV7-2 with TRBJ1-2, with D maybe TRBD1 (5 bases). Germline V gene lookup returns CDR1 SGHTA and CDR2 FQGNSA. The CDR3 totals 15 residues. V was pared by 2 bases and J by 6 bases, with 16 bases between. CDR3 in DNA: TGTGCCAGCAGCTTACTGAAGGCAGGGAGGGATGGCTACACCTTC. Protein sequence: CASSLLKAGRDGYTF.

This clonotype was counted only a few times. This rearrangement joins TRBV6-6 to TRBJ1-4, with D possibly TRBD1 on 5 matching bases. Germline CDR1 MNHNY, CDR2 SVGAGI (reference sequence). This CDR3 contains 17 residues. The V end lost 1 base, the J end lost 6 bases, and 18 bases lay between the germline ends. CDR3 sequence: CASSYFLGGGGDEKLFF. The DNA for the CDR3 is TGTGCCAGCAGTTACTTTCTGGGTGGGGGTGGGGATGAAAAACTGTTTTTT.

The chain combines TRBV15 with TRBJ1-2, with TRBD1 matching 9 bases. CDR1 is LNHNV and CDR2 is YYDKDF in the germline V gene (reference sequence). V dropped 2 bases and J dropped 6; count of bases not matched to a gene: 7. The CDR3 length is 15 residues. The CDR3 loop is CATSRPQGAENGYTF. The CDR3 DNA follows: TGTGCCACCAGCAGACCACAGGGGGCAGAGAATGGCTACACCTTC.

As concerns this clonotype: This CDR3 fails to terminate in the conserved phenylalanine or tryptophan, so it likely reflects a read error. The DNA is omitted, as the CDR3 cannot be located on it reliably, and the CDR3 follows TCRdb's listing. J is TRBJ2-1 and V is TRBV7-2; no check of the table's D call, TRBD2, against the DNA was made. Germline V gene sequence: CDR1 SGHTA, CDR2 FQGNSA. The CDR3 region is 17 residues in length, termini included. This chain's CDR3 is CASSSSSGGALGNEQLL.

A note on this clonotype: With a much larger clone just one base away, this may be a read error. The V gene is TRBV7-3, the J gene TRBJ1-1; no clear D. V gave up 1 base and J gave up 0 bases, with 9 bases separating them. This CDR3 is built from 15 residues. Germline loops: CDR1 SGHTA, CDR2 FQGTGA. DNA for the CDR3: TGTGCCAGCAGCTTAAACGCGGGGTTGAACACTGAAGCTTTCTTT. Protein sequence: CASSLNAGLNTEAFF.

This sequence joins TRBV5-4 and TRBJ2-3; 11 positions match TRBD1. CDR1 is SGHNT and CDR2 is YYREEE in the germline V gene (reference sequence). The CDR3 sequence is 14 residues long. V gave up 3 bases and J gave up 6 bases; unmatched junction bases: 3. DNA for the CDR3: TGTGCCAGCAGCTCGGACAGGGGGCTCGATACGCAGTATTTT. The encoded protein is CASSSDRGLDTQYF.

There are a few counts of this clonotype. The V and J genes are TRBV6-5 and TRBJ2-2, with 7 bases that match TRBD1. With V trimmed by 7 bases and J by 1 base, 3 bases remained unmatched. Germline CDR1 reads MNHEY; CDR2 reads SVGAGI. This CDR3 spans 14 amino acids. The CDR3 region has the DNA TGTGCCAGCACGGGACAGATGAACACCGGGGAGCTGTTTTTT. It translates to CASTGQMNTGELFF.

The CDR3 sequence: CAWRRDPTYEQYF. In DNA, the CDR3 is TGTGCCTGGAGACGGGACCCTACCTACGAGCAGTACTTC. The J gene is TRBJ2-7, the V gene TRBV30; D might be TRBD1 or TRBD2, each matching 5 bases. Trimming shortened V by 3 bases and J by 2 bases, and 11 bases separated the two germline ends. The CDR3 is 13 amino acids. Germline-derived CDR1 and CDR2 are GTSNPN and SVGIG (reference sequence).

The CDR3 sequence is CASSHQEGGTGYTGELFF. The CDR3 DNA reads TGCGCCAGCAGCCACCAAGAGGGGGGGACAGGGTACACCGGGGAGCTGTTTTTT. The chain couples TRBV4-1 to TRBJ2-2, with 9 positions matching TRBD1. Germline trimming cut 3 bases from V and 3 bases from J; bases unmatched to any gene: 11. Germline values: CDR1 MGHRA, CDR2 YSYEKL. This CDR3 region has 18 residues.